This TCR beta chain emerged from a study of blood T cell repertoires in COVID-19. Trimming removed 3 bases at V and 0 bases at J, with 8 bases between. CDR3 size: 15 residues. From germline, CDR1 is KGHSH and CDR2 LQKENI. Measured with immunoSEQ multiplex PCR; TCRdb has only the in-frame clones, and not every one. Seen here are 150,000 to 200,000 clones, around four fifths observed once, and the top ten hold 4.5% to 6.5%. This clone has more than one count but fewer than ten. The sequence came from a woman in her 30s with acute or convalescent COVID-19. The specimen sequenced was peripheral blood. The gene calls are TRBV18 and TRBJ1-4, with D uncertain. The CDR3 DNA follows: TGTGCCAGCTCACCTGAACAGACAACTAATGAAAAACTGTTTTTT. This encodes CASSPEQTTNEKLFF.